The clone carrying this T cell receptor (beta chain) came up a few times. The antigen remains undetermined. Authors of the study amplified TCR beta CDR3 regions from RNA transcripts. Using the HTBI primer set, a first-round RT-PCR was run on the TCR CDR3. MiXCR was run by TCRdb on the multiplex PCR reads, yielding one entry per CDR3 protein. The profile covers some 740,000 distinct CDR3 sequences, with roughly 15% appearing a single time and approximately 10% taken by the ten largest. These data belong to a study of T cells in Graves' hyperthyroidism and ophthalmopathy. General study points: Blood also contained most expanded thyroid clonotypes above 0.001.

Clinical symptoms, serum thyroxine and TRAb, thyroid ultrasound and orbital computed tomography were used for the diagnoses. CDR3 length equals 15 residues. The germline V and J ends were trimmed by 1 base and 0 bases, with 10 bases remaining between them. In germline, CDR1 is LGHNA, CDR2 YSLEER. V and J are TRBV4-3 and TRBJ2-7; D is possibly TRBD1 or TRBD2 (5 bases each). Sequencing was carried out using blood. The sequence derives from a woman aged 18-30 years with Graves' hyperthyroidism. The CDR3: CASSQVPGTSYEQYF. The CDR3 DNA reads TGCGCCAGCAGCCAAGTTCCAGGGACCTCCTACGAGCAGTACTTC.